The clone carrying this T cell receptor (beta chain) was detected once. Its cognate antigen is unknown. With 4 bases removed from V and 4 bases from J, the gap between germline ends came to 12 bases. Germline V gene lookup returns CDR1 ENHRY and CDR2 SYGVKD. The CDR3 extends over 14 amino acids. The sample comes from a study of blood T cells in healthy people across ages. Findings and limits, study-wide: A roughly linear fall in TCR beta diversity per million T cells was seen with increasing age.

With a J-beta primer mix and a sample-barcoded 5' primer, a second PCR ran 7 to 11 cycles. Every sample gave at least 2.5 million paired-end reads containing CDR3. TCRdb re-analysed the 5' RACE reads in MiXCR, keeping a single row per CDR3 protein. Of about 1.4 million distinct CDR3 sequences in the sample, 59% were seen once. The sequenced sample was blood. This sequence was found in a young man in good health. This chain uses TRBV10-3 with TRBJ2-3; D is possibly TRBD2 (6 bases). CDR3 loop: CAISGGDRADTQYF. As DNA, the CDR3 is TGTGCCATCAGTGGGGGGGACCGCGCAGATACGCAGTATTTT.